This record looks at one TCR beta chain sequence and its context. Its matching antigen is unknown. CDR3 size: 15 residues. The V and J ends lost 5 bases and 0 bases respectively, with 14 bases between them. The V gene's germline CDR1 is SQVTM and CDR2 ANQGSEA. The sample originates from a study of T-cell memory formation after mild COVID-19. The study, taken as a whole, reports: Chiefly within CM and EM were the contracting CD4+ clones; CD8+ ones were within EMRA.

The TCR alpha and TCR beta cDNA libraries, bearing sample barcodes and UMIs, were generated by 5'RACE using constant-segment primers. TCRdb used MiXCR to reprocess the 5' RACE reads, holding one entry per CDR3 protein. The top ten hold 20% to 25% of the sample, which has more than 350,000 distinct CDR3 sequences, about 15% seen once. The sequence derives from a man between 18 and 29 years old who had mild COVID-19 (a few samples of this study predate the infection). Cell type and time point are not known. The material sequenced was PBMCs or a T cell subset sorted from them (not recorded which). This chain uses TRBV29-1 with TRBJ2-1; TRBD2 is a possible D gene (6 bases). The CDR3 here is CSVNGEETSYNEQFF. The CDR3, as DNA: TGCAGCGTTAACGGGGAGGAAACCTCCTACAATGAGCAGTTCTTC.